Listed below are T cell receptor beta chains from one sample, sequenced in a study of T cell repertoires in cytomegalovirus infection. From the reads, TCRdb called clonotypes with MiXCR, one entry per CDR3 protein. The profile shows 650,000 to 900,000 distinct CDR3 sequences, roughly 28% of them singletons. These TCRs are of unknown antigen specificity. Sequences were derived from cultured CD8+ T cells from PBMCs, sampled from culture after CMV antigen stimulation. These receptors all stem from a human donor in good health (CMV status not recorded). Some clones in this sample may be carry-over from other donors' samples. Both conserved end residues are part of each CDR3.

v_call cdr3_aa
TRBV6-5 CASSYTPAKNIQYF
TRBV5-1 CASSFEQGSINEQFF
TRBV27 CASKVNTGELFF
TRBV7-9 CASSLEGKWHYGYTF
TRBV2 CASRGGSLGDYEQYF
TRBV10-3 CAITDPQIPYEQYF
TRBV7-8 CASSLAGLGTHTDTQYF
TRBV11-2 CASSLRGGIQGIAYNEQFF
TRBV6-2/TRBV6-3 CASRTTDLNTEAFF
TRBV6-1 CASRDRENVAGELFF
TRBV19 CASSTRGIQQEPQHF
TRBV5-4 CASSTGQGLETQYF
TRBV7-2 CASSPGPYVRNTIYF